This entry lists 18 T cell receptor beta chains sequenced from one sample in a study of shared clonotypes between healthy human individuals. Clones were read by immunoSEQ multiplex PCR, and TCRdb kept only the in-frame ones, dropping some. Of 2.5 million or so clones in the sample, 85% to 95% were seen once. The material sequenced was naive CD4+ T cells sorted from blood. Subset given: CD45RA+ positively selected. The source is a young man in good health.

The chain recombines TRBV5-1 with TRBJ2-2; D unclear. From germline, CDR1 is SGHRS and CDR2 YFSETQ. V was clipped by 0 bases and J by 5 bases, with 11 bases between them. CDR3 length equals 15 residues. The CDR3 bases are TGCGCCAGCAGCTTGGCCTCCGCCTCGACCGGGGAGCTGTTTTTT. It is translated as CASSLASASTGELFF. The whole variable domain, remainder taken from reference TRBV5-1 and TRBJ2-2, is KAGVTQTPRYLIKTRGQQVTLSCSPISGHRSVSWYQQTPGQGLQFLFEYFSETQRNKGNFPGRFSGRQFSNSRSEMNVSTLELGDSALYLCASSLASASTGELFFGEGSRLTVL.

Concerning this clone itself: Mismatch with germline at one junction end may stem from a read error. This chain uses TRBV7-7 with TRBJ2-1; TRBD1 agrees at 7 bases. Germline CDR1 is SSHAT and CDR2 is FNYEAQ (reference sequence). The CDR3 has 15 residues. The CDR3 loop is CASSPGGQTGNEQFF. Written as DNA, the CDR3 is TGTGCTAGCAGCCCTGGGGGACAGACGGGGAATGAGCAGTTCTTC.

This clone was seen only a few times. The rearrangement joins TRBV9 to TRBJ1-1, with D possibly being TRBD1 (5 bases). This CDR3 has 14 amino acids. The V end lost 2 bases, the J end lost 5 bases, and 13 bases lay between the germline ends. Germline V gene sequence: CDR1 SGDLS, CDR2 YYNGEE. The CDR3 loop is CASSVGVGGTEAFF. CDR3 DNA sequence: TGTGCCAGCAGCGTTGGGGTTGGGGGTACTGAAGCTTTCTTT.

This chain links TRBV29-1 with TRBJ1-4; 7 bases fit TRBD1. Trimming cost V 6 bases and J 4 bases; bases outside gene matches: 5. The CDR3 consists of 13 residues. CDR1 is SQVTM and CDR2 is ANQGSEA in the germline V gene. The chain's CDR3 is CSVGQVINEKLFF. The CDR3 nucleotides read TGCAGCGTCGGACAGGTGATTAATGAAAAACTGTTTTTT.

The chain couples TRBV7-2 to TRBJ1-1; the D is unclear. This CDR3 contains 12 residues. The germline V and J ends were trimmed by 1 base and 1 base, with 1 base remaining between them. Germline values: CDR1 SGHTA, CDR2 FQGNSA. CDR3 sequence (DNA): TGTGCCAGCAGCTTAGAGAACACTGAAGCTTTCTTT. It specifies CASSLENTEAFF.

The rearrangement links TRBV7-8 to TRBJ1-5; perhaps TRBD1 as D (6 bases). The CDR3 has 16 residues. Trimming stripped 5 bases from V and 7 bases from J, with 21 bases between. In germline, CDR1 is SGHVS, CDR2 FQNEAQ. The CDR3 loop reads CASSPPGQRAVQPQHF. Here the CDR3 DNA reads TGTGCCAGCAGCCCCCCCGGACAGCGGGCCGTCCAGCCCCAGCATTTT.

The rearrangement joins TRBV30 to TRBJ1-5; a possible D gene is TRBD1 (6 bases). V lost 1 base and J lost 5, with 15 bases in between. Germline lookup yields CDR1 GTSNPN and CDR2 SVGIG (reference sequence). CDR3 size: 15 residues. The CDR3 sequence is CAWSGGKGGHQPQHF. CDR3 in DNA: TGTGCCTGGAGTGGGGGGAAGGGGGGGCATCAGCCCCAGCATTTT.

The chain recombines TRBV7-2 with TRBJ2-7; 8 nucleotides align to TRBD1. Trimming cost V 6 bases and J 2 bases; bases outside gene matches: 6. CDR1 and CDR2 from the germline V gene are SGHTA and FQGNSA. CDR3 length: 14 amino acids. As DNA, the CDR3 is TGTGCCAGCAGTCAACCGGGACAGGCCTACGAGCAGTACTTC. Translating gives CASSQPGQAYEQYF.

This chain joins TRBV28 and TRBJ1-2; D remains ambiguous. The CDR3 totals 13 residues. Trimming took 1 base from V and 8 from J, leaving 11 bases between them. Germline CDR1 MDHEN, CDR2 SYDVKM. CDR3 DNA sequence: TGTGCCAGCAGTTTATTGCTAGGTAGCGGCTACACCTTC. Encoded protein: CASSLLLGSGYTF.

J is TRBJ2-1 and V is TRBV27, with a tentative D call TRBD2 (5 bases). Germline V CDR1 and CDR2: MNHEY, SMNVEV (reference sequence). The CDR3 is 13 amino acids. V gave up 6 bases and J gave up 5 bases, with 11 bases separating them. CDR3 sequence reads: CASSMRAHNEQFF. In DNA form, the CDR3 reads TGTGCCAGCAGCATGCGGGCGCACAATGAGCAGTTCTTC.

This chain connects TRBV7-2 to TRBJ2-7; D possibly corresponds to TRBD1 (7 bases). The length of the CDR3 is 14 residues. In germline, CDR1 is SGHTA, CDR2 FQGNSA. Trimming removed 3 bases at V and 3 bases at J, with 12 bases between. CDR3 sequence: CASSFAGQIYEQYF. CDR3 DNA sequence: TGTGCCAGCAGCTTCGCGGGACAGATCTACGAGCAGTACTTC.

In DNA form, the CDR3 reads TGTGCCAGCAGCTTGGAGGGACTCCCCATTGGAACCCAGTACTTC. This translates into CASSLEGLPIGTQYF. The chain is built from TRBV9 and TRBJ2-5; weak D call: TRBD2 (6 bases). V was cut by 4 bases and J by 8 bases, with 21 bases left in between. The germline gives CDR1 SGDLS, CDR2 YYNGEE. The CDR3 extends over 15 amino acids.

The CDR3 spells CASSDPGLAGGLSYEQYF. The CDR3 DNA is TGTGCCAGCAGCGACCCAGGACTAGCGGGAGGGCTCTCCTACGAGCAGTACTTC. This sequence joins TRBV5-5 and TRBJ2-7; 15 bases match TRBD2. The junction had 8 bases not matched to a gene; V was cut back by 4 bases and J by 0 bases. This CDR3 spans 18 amino acids. The germline V gene encodes CDR1 SGHKS and CDR2 YYEKEE (reference sequence).

The chain joins TRBV7-2 to TRBJ2-1; D possibly corresponds to TRBD2 (5 bases). Germline V gene data show CDR1 as SGHTA and CDR2 as FQGNSA. The length of the CDR3 is 13 residues. With 1 base removed from V and 7 bases from J, the gap between germline ends came to 8 bases. Written as DNA, the CDR3 is TGTGCCAGCAGCTTAGAGCCGGGGAATGAGCAGTTCTTC. It encodes CASSLEPGNEQFF.

Here the CDR3 DNA reads TGTGCCAGCAGCCCACCCCCATACAATGAGCAGTTCTTC. The encoded protein is CASSPPPYNEQFF. This chain connects TRBV7-9 to TRBJ2-1; D remains ambiguous. This CDR3 is built from 13 residues. Trimming took 5 bases from V and 4 from J, leaving 9 bases between them. In germline, CDR1 is SEHNR, CDR2 FQNEAQ (reference sequence). The variable domain in full, completed from reference TRBV7-9 and TRBJ2-1, reads DTGVSQNPRHKITKRGQNVTFRCDPISEHNRLYWYRQTLGQGPEFLTYFQNEAQLEKSRLLSDRFSAERPKGSFSTLEIQRTEQGDSAMYLCASSPPPYNEQFFGPGTRLTVL.

V gene TRBV10-3 combines with J gene TRBJ1-1; tentative D call: TRBD1 (5 bases). This CDR3 is built from 15 residues. Germline assignment: CDR1 ENHRY and CDR2 SYGVKD. V dropped 3 bases and J dropped 5 bases, with 16 bases sitting between them. This CDR3 reads CAISDGGMGTTEAFF. CDR3 coding DNA: TGTGCCATCAGTGATGGGGGGATGGGCACGACTGAAGCTTTCTTT.

CDR3 residues: CASRSPTGTFYEQYF. The CDR3, as DNA: TGTGCCAGCAGGTCTCCAACCGGGACCTTCTACGAGCAGTACTTC. J is TRBJ2-7 and V is TRBV6-5, with D tentatively TRBD1 or TRBD2 (5 bases each). The CDR3 length is 15 residues. Germline V gene sequence: CDR1 MNHEY, CDR2 SVGAGI. The V gene lost 6 bases and the J gene lost 3 bases, with 18 bases spanning the gap.

The chain joins TRBV5-4 to TRBJ2-1, with D perhaps assigned TRBD1 or TRBD2 (6 bases each). This CDR3 contains 13 residues. Trimming pared 3 bases from V and 5 bases from J, leaving 9 bases between. The germline V gene encodes CDR1 SGHNT and CDR2 YYREEE (reference sequence). Written as DNA, the CDR3 is TGTGCCAGCAGCTGGAGGGGGGACAATGAGCAGTTCTTC. Translating gives CASSWRGDNEQFF.